Detailed here is one T cell receptor beta chain. As yet, its antigen is unknown. This sample is part of a study of B cell selection in AIRE deficiency. Study observations and caveats: AIRE-deficient Tconv and Treg repertoires matched healthy donors in TCRBV, CDR3 length, diversity.

Trimming took off 7 bases at V and 8 bases at J, with 9 bases between the two ends. Germline V gene lookup returns CDR1 MNHEY and CDR2 SMNVEV (reference sequence). This CDR3 is 11 amino acids long. Here immunoSEQ multiplex PCR was the method, and the copy in TCRdb shows in-frame clones only, minus some. The sample includes roughly 17,000 clones, just over 90% of them seen just once. The regulatory T cell sort gate was CD4+CD25hiCD127low/negative. The receptor's source is a human donor in good health. J is TRBJ2-1 and V is TRBV27; a weak D match, TRBD2 (5 bases). The sample consisted of CD4+CD25+ Tregs sorted from PBMCs. CDR3 loop: CASTRADEQFF. CDR3 nucleotides: TGTGCCAGCACCCGAGCGGATGAGCAGTTCTTC.